This TCR beta chain is drawn from a study of Ad26.COV2.S vaccination and SARS-CoV-2 variants. The table came from immunoSEQ multiplex PCR; TCRdb's copy has only in-frame clones and leaves some out. This sample has roughly 350,000 clones, with 88% found just once. Specified treatment: around 19 received Ad26.COV2.S at low or high dose, single or two shots; roughly five received placebo; per-sample allocation not given. After the first vaccine or placebo injection, samples were drawn on day 63. Based in Boston, the donor was an adult of 18-55 years. Broader study findings: Vaccinated individuals (as opposed to placebo recipients) had higher spike-specific TCR breadth.

A word on this clone: Its matching antigen is unknown.

Germline V gene sequence: CDR1 SGHNT, CDR2 YYREEE (reference sequence). V lost 4 bases to trimming and J lost 4 bases, with 18 bases between them. There are 16 residues in the CDR3. The chain recombines TRBV5-4 with TRBJ2-1; D perhaps matches TRBD2 (5 bases). This TCR derives from a person between 18 and 65 years old who received the Ad26.COV2.S COVID-19 vaccine or a placebo. The sample consisted of peripheral blood, taken in a trial of Ad26.COV2.S vaccine versus placebo. The CDR3 nucleotides read TGTGCCAGCAGCGAATCTGAGCGGAACCCATACAATGAGCAGTTCTTC. This gives the protein CASSESERNPYNEQFF.